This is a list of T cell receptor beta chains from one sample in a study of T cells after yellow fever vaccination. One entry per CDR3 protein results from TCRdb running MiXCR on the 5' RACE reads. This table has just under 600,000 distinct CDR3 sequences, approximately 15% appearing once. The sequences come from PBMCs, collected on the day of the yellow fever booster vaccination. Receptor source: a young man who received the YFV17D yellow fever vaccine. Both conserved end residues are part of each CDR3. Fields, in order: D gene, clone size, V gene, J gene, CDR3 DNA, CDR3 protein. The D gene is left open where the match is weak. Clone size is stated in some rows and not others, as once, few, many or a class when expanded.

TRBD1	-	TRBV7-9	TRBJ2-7	TGTGCCAGCAGCTTCAGCGGACAGGGGAGCTCGTACGAGCAGTACTTC	CASSFSGQGSSYEQYF
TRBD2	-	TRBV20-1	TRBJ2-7	TGCAGTGCTAGGGGTTCGGGAGGGCCGGGTCTCGAGCAGTACTTC	CSARGSGGPGLEQYF
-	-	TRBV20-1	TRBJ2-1	TGCAGTGCTAGTTCTGCGGGTGGTTTGGGGGAGCAGTTCTTC	CSASSAGGLGEQFF
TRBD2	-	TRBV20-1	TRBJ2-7	TGCAGTGCTAGAGATCTTGTGTTGCTAGCGGGAGGGCGTTACGAGCAGTACTTC	CSARDLVLLAGGRYEQYF
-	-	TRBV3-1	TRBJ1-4	TGTGCCAGTGCCGGGACGGGTAATACACTGTTTTTT	CASAGTGNTLFF
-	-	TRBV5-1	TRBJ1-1	TGCGCCAGCAGCTTGGGACAGTCGGAGAACACTGAAGCTTTCTTT	CASSLGQSENTEAFF
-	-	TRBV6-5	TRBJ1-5	TGTGCCAGCAGCTACCAGATGCCTTGGGGGTTGTTGCAGCCCCAGCATTTT	CASSYQMPWGLLQPQHF
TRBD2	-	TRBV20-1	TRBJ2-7	TGCAGTGCTAGAGGGCGGGAGGCCTACGAGCAGTACTTC	CSARGREAYEQYF
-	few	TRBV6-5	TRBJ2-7	TGTGCCAGCAGTTGGCGGGGGCCCCCCTACGAGCAGTACTTC	CASSWRGPPYEQYF
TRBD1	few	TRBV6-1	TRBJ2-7	TGTGCCAGCAGCCCTGGGGGACAGGGTTACGAGCAGTACTTC	CASSPGGQGYEQYF
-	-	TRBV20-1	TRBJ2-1	TGCAGTGCTAGCGCTGCGACTAGAGGTACCAATGAGCAGTTCTTC	CSASAATRGTNEQFF
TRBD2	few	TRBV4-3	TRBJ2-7	TGCGCCAGCAGCCAAGGGGAGGGCGACGAGCAGTACTTC	CASSQGEGDEQYF
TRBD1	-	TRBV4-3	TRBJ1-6	TGCGCCAGCAGCCAAGACGGGACAGGTGGCGCGTCCCTCCACTTT	CASSQDGTGGASLHF
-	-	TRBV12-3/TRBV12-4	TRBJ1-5	TGTGCCAGCAGTTTCGACGCAGATCAGCCCCAGCATTTT	CASSFDADQPQHF
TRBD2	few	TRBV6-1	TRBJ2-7	TGTGCCAGCAGACCGACTAGCGTACGATACGAGCAGTACTTC	CASRPTSVRYEQYF
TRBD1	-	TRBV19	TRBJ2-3	TGTGCCAGTAGTATATCAGGGGGCCGGACAGATACGCAGTATTTT	CASSISGGRTDTQYF
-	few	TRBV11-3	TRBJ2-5	TGTGCCAGCAGCTTACGCGGAGGCCAAGAGACCCAGTACTTC	CASSLRGGQETQYF
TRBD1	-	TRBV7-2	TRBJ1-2	TGTGCCAGCAGCTTAGTGCTTGGGACAGCGAGTAACTATGGCTACACCTTC	CASSLVLGTASNYGYTF
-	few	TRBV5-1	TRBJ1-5	TGCGCCAGCAGCTTCGGGAGCTTGTTCGATCAGCCCCAGCATTTT	CASSFGSLFDQPQHF
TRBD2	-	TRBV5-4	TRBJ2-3	TGTGCCAGCAGCGGGGCGGGAGGGCGGAGAGATACGCAGTATTTT	CASSGAGGRRDTQYF
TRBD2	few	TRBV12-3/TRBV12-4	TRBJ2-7	TGTGCCAGCACCCAAGGGCTAGCGGACTACGAGCAGTACTTC	CASTQGLADYEQYF
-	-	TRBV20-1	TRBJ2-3	TGCAGTGCTAGACGGGGCGGAACTAATACGCAGTATTTT	CSARRGGTNTQYF
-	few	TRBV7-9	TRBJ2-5	TGTGCCAGCAGCACCGACTTCCAAGAGACCCAGTACTTC	CASSTDFQETQYF
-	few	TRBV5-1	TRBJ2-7	TGCGCCAGCAGCGTACGGCGCGAGCAGTACTTC	CASSVRREQYF
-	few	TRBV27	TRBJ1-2	TGTGCCAGCAGTTCGGGGACACTTTTCTCGAGTGGCTACACCTTC	CASSSGTLFSSGYTF
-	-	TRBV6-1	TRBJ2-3	TGTGCCAGCAGTGTGGGGGGAGTCATCACAGATACGCAGTATTTT	CASSVGGVITDTQYF
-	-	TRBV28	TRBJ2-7	TGTGCCAGCAGTCCCCGCCCGAGTAAGGGCTTCTTCCAAGGGGGCTCCTACGAGCAGTACTTC	CASSPRPSKGFFQGGSYEQYF
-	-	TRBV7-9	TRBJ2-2	TGTGCCAGCAGCTTACGTGGGACCACCACCGGGGAGCTGTTTTTT	CASSLRGTTTGELFF
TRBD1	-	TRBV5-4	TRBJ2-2	TGTGCCAGCAGCTTGTTACAGGGGGGTACCGGGGAGCTGTTTTTT	CASSLLQGGTGELFF
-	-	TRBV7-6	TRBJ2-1	TGTGCCAGCAGCTTAGTAATTGAGGGCGGGTACAATGAGCAGTTCTTC	CASSLVIEGGYNEQFF
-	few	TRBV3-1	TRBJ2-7	TGTGCCAGCAGCCAAATGTCTTACTACGAGCAGTACTTC	CASSQMSYYEQYF
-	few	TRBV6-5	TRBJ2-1	TGTGCCAGCAGTTCAAGTAGCTCCTACAATGAGCAGTTCTTC	CASSSSSSYNEQFF
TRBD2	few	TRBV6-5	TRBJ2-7	TGTGCCAGCAGTTACTCGGGCGGGAGGGGGATTAGCGAGCAGTACTTC	CASSYSGGRGISEQYF
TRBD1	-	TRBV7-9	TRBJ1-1	TGTGCCAGCAGCGGACAGGGGGCGGGCACTGAAGCTTTCTTT	CASSGQGAGTEAFF
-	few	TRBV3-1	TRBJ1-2	TGTGCCAGCAGCCAACCAGGACCCGTCTATGGCTACACCTTC	CASSQPGPVYGYTF
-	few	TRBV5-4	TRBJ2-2	TGTGCCAGCAGCTTCCAGGGGAGGAACACCGGGGAGCTGTTTTTT	CASSFQGRNTGELFF
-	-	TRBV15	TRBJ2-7	TGTGCCACCAGCAGTTCACACGGGACCCCGAGCTCCTACGAGCAGTACTTC	CATSSSHGTPSSYEQYF
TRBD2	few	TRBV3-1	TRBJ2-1	TGTGCCAGCAGCCCTTCGACTAGCGTATACAATGAGCAGTTCTTC	CASSPSTSVYNEQFF
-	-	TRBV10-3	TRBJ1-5	TGTGCCATCAGTGAGAAGCGGAGCAATCAGCCCCAGCATTTT	CAISEKRSNQPQHF
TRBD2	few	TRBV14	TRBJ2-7	TGTGCCAGCAGCCTAACGGGGGGGCCCCTCTACGAGCAGTACTTC	CASSLTGGPLYEQYF
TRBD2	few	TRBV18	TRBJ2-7	TGTGCCAGCTCCCTTGGACTAGCGGGAGGCGCCCCCGACTTC	CASSLGLAGGAPDF
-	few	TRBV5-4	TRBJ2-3	TGTGCCAGCAGTCGGACGGAAATCGCAGATACGCAGTATTTT	CASSRTEIADTQYF
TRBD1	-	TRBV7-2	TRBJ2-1	TGTGCCAGCAGCCGACAGGGCTTAGGAGTTAATGAGCAGTTCTTC	CASSRQGLGVNEQFF
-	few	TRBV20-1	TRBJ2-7	TGCTCTCTGTCCGTAGCGCCCGCCTACGAGCAGTACTTC	CSLSVAPAYEQYF
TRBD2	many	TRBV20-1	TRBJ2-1	TGCAGTGCGGGAGTAGCGGGAGTATACAATGAGCAGTTCTTC	CSAGVAGVYNEQFF
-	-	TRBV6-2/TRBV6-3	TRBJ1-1	TGTGCCAGCAGTTACTCGAGAGGGGTGAACACTGAAGCTTTCTTT	CASSYSRGVNTEAFF
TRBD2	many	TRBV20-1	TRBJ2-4	TGCAGTGCTTTAGCGGGAGTTAAAAACATTCAGTACTTC	CSALAGVKNIQYF
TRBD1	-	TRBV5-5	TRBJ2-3	TGTGCCAGCACCCTGACAGGGTTGACAGATACGCAGTATTTT	CASTLTGLTDTQYF
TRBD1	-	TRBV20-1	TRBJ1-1	TGCAGTCCCGGACAGGGGGGCCCCCGTGTGAACACTGAAGCTTTCTTT	CSPGQGGPRVNTEAFF
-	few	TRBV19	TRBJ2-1	TGTGCCAGTAGTAGTCGCCGGGATCAACGGCTGAATGAGCAGTTCTTC	CASSSRRDQRLNEQFF
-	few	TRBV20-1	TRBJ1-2	TGCAGTGCTATAGATACTAACTATGGCTACACCTTC	CSAIDTNYGYTF
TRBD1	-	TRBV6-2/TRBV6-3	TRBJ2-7	TGTGCCAGCAGCTTGAATGGGGGACAGGTATACGAGCAGTACTTC	CASSLNGGQVYEQYF
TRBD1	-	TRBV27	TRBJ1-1	TGTGCCAGCAGCCGACAGGGTCCGAACACTGAAGCTTTCTTT	CASSRQGPNTEAFF
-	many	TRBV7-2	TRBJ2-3	TGTGCCAGCAGCTTAGGGTCAGGAGATACGCAGTATTTT	CASSLGSGDTQYF